This TCR beta chain was found in a study of beta chain features in type 1 diabetes. Broader study findings: All four CD4+ subsets of Type 1 diabetes patients contained TCRB CDR3s that were moderately but significantly shorter.

The investigators reverse transcribed all of the isolated RNA, so they sequenced expressed TCRB transcripts. TCRdb's table, derived via immunoSEQ multiplex PCR, lists solely in-frame clones and lacks some. The sample shows around 260,000 clones, roughly 22% of them seen only once. V was clipped by 4 bases and J by 2 bases; unmatched bases: 10. The CDR3 extends over 17 amino acids. CDR1 and CDR2 from the germline V gene are MNHEY and SMNVEV (reference sequence). This clone was counted between two and nine times. The antigen is not known. The chain joins TRBV27 to TRBJ2-2, with TRBD1 matching over 7 bases. This clonotype originated in a middle-aged woman with type 1 diabetes. The sample was naive CD4+ T cells from blood. DNA for the CDR3: TGTGCCAGCAGTTCCTTACTGACAGGGATTAACACCGGGGAGCTGTTTTTT. As protein: CASSSLLTGINTGELFF.